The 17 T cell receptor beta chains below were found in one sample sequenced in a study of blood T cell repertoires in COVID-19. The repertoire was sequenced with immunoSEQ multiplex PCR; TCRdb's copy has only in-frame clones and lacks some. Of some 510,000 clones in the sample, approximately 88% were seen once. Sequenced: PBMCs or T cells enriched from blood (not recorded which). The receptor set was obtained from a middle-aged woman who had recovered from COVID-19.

The DNA of the CDR3 is TGTGCCAGCAGCTCGTCCACAGGGGCAGATACGCAGTATTTT. It codes for CASSSSTGADTQYF. The V and J genes are TRBV11-3 and TRBJ2-3, with 7 bases aligning to TRBD1. CDR3 size: 14 residues. The germline V gene encodes CDR1 SGHNT and CDR2 YENEEA. V shed 4 bases and J 4 bases; nucleotides not matched to a gene: 5.

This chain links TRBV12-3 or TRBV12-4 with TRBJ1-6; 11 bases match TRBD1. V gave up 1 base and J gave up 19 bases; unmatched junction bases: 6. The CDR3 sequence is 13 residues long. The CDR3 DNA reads TGTGCCAGCAGTTTAGGGGACAGGGGGGGAAGGCACTTT. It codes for CASSLGDRGGRHF.

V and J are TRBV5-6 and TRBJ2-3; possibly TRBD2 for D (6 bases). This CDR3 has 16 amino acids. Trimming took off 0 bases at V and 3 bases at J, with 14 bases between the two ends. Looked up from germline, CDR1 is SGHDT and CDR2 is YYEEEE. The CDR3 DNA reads TGTGCCAGCAGCTTGGCTTCGGGAGTAGGAACAGATACGCAGTATTTT. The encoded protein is CASSLASGVGTDTQYF.

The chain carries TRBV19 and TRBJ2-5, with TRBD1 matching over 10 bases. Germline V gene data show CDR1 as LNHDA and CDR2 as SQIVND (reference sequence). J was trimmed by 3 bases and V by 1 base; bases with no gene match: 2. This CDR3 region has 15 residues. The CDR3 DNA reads TGTGCCAGTAGTATAGGAGGGACAGGGGAAGAGACCCAGTACTTC. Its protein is CASSIGGTGEETQYF.

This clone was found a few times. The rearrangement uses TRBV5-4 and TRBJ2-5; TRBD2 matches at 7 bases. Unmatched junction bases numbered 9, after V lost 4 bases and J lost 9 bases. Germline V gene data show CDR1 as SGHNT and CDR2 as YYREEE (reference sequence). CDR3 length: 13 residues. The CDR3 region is CASSHLAAGAQYF. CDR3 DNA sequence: TGTGCCAGCAGCCACCTAGCGGCCGGGGCCCAGTACTTC. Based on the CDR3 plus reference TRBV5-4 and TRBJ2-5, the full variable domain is ETGVTQSPTHLIKTRGQQVTLRCSSQSGHNTVSWYQQALGQGPQFIFQYYREEENGRGNFPPRFSGLQFPNYSSELNVNALELDDSALYLCASSHLAAGAQYFGPGTRLLVL.

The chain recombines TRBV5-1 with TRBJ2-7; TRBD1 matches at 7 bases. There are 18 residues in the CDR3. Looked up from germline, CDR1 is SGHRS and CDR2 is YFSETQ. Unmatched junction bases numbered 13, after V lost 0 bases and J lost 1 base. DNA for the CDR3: TGCGCCAGCAGCTTGGGGGGTCGACAGGGCATCGTTTCCTACGAGCAGTACTTC. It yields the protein CASSLGGRQGIVSYEQYF.

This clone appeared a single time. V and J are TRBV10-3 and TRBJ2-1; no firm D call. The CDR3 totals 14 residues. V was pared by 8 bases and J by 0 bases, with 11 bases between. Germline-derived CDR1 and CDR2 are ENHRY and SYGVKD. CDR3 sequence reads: CAIGATNSYNEQFF. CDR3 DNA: TGTGCCATCGGTGCGACAAACTCCTACAATGAGCAGTTCTTC.

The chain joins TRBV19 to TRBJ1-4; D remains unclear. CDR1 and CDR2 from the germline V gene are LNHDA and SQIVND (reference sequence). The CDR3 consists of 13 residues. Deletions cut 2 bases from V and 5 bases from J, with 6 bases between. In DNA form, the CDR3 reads TGTGCCAGTAGTATAAGGCGGAATGAAAAACTGTTTTTT. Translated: CASSIRRNEKLFF.

CDR3 coding DNA: TGCGCCAGCAGCCAAGATGTTCCGGGAGGCACCTCAGGTACGCAGTATTTT. This sequence encodes CASSQDVPGGTSGTQYF. The V and J genes are TRBV4-3 and TRBJ2-3; TRBD2 aligns across 7 bases. The CDR3 covers 17 residues. V was clipped by 0 bases and J by 8 bases; unmatched bases: 14. Germline V gene lookup returns CDR1 LGHNA and CDR2 YSLEER.

DNA for the CDR3: TGTGCCACCGCCGACAGTCGGAACACTGAAGCTTTCTTT. It translates to CATADSRNTEAFF. This chain links TRBV10-3 with TRBJ1-1; D might be TRBD1 (5 bases). CDR3 length equals 13 residues. Germline CDR1 is ENHRY and CDR2 is SYGVKD. Trimming left V 10 bases short and J 1 base short, with 13 bases between.

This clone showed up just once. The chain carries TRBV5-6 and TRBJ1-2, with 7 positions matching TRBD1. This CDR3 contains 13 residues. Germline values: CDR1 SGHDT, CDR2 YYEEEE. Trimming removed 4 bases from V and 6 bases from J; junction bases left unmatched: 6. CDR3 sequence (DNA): TGTGCCAGCAGCCTACAGGGGTTGGATGGCTACACCTTC. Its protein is CASSLQGLDGYTF.

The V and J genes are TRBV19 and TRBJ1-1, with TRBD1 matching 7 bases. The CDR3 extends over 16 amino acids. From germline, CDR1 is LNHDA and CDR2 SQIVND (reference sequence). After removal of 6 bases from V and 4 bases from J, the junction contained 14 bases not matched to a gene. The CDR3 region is CASRRDRAYIGTEAFF. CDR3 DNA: TGTGCCAGTAGGAGAGACAGGGCGTATATTGGCACTGAAGCTTTCTTT.

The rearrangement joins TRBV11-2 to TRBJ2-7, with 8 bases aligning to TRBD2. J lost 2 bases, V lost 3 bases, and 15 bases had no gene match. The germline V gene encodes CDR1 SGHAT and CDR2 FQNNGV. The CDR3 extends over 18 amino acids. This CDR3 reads CASSLLGLARMAAYEQYF. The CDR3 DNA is TGTGCCAGCAGCTTGCTCGGACTAGCTAGGATGGCGGCCTACGAGCAGTACTTC.

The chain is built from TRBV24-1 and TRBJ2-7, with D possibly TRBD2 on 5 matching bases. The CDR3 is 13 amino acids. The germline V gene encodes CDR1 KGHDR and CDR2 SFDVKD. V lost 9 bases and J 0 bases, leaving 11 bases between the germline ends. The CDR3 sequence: CATEDGDSYEQYF. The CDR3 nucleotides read TGTGCCACCGAAGACGGGGACTCCTACGAGCAGTACTTC.

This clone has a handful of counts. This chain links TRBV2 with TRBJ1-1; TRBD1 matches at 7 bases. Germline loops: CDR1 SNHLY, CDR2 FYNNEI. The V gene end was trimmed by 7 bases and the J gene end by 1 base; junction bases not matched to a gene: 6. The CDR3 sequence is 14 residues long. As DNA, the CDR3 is TGTGCCAGCATTCGGGACAGCACGAACACTGAAGCTTTCTTT. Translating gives CASIRDSTNTEAFF.

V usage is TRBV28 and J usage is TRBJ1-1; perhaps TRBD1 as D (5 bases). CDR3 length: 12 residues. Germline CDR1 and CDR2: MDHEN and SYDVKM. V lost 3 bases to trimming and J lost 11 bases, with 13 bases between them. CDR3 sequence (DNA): TGTGCCAGCAGTTTGATCAGGGCGCAGGCTTTCTTT. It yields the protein CASSLIRAQAFF.

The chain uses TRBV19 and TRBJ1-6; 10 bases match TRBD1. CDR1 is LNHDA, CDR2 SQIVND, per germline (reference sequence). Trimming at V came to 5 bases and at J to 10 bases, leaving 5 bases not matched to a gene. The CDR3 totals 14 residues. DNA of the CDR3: TGTGCCAGTAGTTTTGGGACAGGGGAATCACCCCTCCACTTT. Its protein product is CASSFGTGESPLHF.